These 32 T cell receptor beta chains share one sample of origin, sequenced in a study of T cell repertoires in cytomegalovirus infection. TCRdb processed the reads anew with MiXCR; each CDR3 protein has one entry. The sample lists about 900,000 distinct CDR3 sequences; 31% were seen once. Their antigen targets remain unknown. The sample here was cultured CD8+ T cells from PBMCs, taken from culture after CMV antigen stimulation. These receptors were obtained from a human donor in good health (CMV status not recorded). Some clones in this sample may be carry-over from other donors' samples.

The chain uses TRBV19 and TRBJ1-2, with 7 bases identical to TRBD1. V lost 7 bases to trimming and J lost 6 bases; unmatched junction nucleotides: 8. Germline V gene data show CDR1 as LNHDA and CDR2 as SQIVND (reference sequence). This CDR3 spans 13 amino acids. CDR3: CASTLQGMDGYTF. The CDR3 DNA sequence: TGTGCCAGTACCTTACAGGGGATGGATGGCTACACCTTC. Combining the CDR3 with reference TRBV19 and TRBJ1-2 gives the whole variable domain DGGITQSPKYLFRKEGQNVTLSCEQNLNHDAMYWYRQDPGQGLRLIYYSQIVNDFQKGDIAEGYSVSREKKESFPLTVTSAQKNPTAFYLCASTLQGMDGYTFGSGTRLTVV.

The chain uses TRBV19 and TRBJ1-4, with 7 bases that match TRBD1. V trimming: 5 bases; J trimming: 6 bases; junction bases outside the gene matches: 9. Germline-derived CDR1 and CDR2 are LNHDA and SQIVND (reference sequence). There are 15 residues in the CDR3. The DNA of the CDR3 is TGTGCCAGTAGTGCCCAGGGACAGAAACATGAAAAACTGTTTTTT. Translation gives CASSAQGQKHEKLFF.

This clonotype has just a few counts. The CDR3 DNA reads as TGTGCCAGCAGCCCCTGGGGGCGGGGGCAAACAGATACGCAGTATTTT. Its translation: CASSPWGRGQTDTQYF. The chain combines TRBV11-2 with TRBJ2-3, with D possibly being TRBD2 (7 bases). Trimming removed 5 bases from V and 3 bases from J, with 18 bases in between. The CDR3 consists of 16 residues. CDR1 is SGHAT and CDR2 is FQNNGV in the germline V gene.

The chain combines TRBV27 with TRBJ2-5; 9 positions agree with TRBD1. From germline, CDR1 is MNHEY and CDR2 SMNVEV (reference sequence). The CDR3 is 17 amino acids. J lost 0 bases, V lost 8 bases, and 13 bases had no gene match. CDR3 sequence reads: CASAPSRDRVYQETQYF. CDR3 nucleotides: TGTGCCAGCGCCCCTAGCCGGGACAGGGTGTACCAAGAGACCCAGTACTTC.

The table lists this clonotype with a few counts. V usage is TRBV5-1 and J usage is TRBJ2-2, with TRBD2 identical over 12 bases. The CDR3 has 16 amino acids. Losses at the gene ends were 4 bases for V and 3 bases for J; bases not matched to a gene: 4. Germline CDR1 reads SGHRS; CDR2 reads YFSETQ. The CDR3 reads CASSQGTSGYTGELFF. CDR3 sequence (DNA): TGCGCCAGCAGCCAGGGGACTAGCGGGTACACCGGGGAGCTGTTTTTT.

The chain joins TRBV6-5 to TRBJ2-3; TRBD2 agrees at 14 bases. The CDR3 loop spans 19 amino acids. Germline CDR1 is MNHEY and CDR2 is SVGAGI. The V and J ends lost 0 bases and 8 bases, in that order; junction bases with no gene match: 13. This chain's CDR3 is CASSYSTGTSGGPPGTQYF. In DNA, the CDR3 is TGTGCCAGCAGTTACTCCACCGGGACTAGCGGGGGCCCTCCCGGTACGCAGTATTTT.

This clonotype was observed many times. The V and J genes are TRBV7-6 and TRBJ2-2; D might be TRBD2 (6 bases). V was clipped by 2 bases and J by 5 bases, with 18 bases between them. Germline V gives CDR1 SGHVS, CDR2 FNYEAQ. CDR3 size: 17 residues. The CDR3 region has the DNA TGTGCCAGCAGCTTATTCATCGGCGGGGCTGGGACCGGGGAGCTGTTTTTT. This sequence encodes CASSLFIGGAGTGELFF.

This clonotype was observed many times. The rearrangement uses TRBV7-9 and TRBJ2-7; 7 positions agree with TRBD2. Germline V gene lookup returns CDR1 SEHNR and CDR2 FQNEAQ (reference sequence). This CDR3 has 16 residues. After removal of 1 base from V and 3 bases from J, the junction contained 9 bases not matched to a gene. The CDR3 sequence is CASSLVGQRGDYEQYF. The CDR3 DNA reads as TGTGCCAGCAGCTTAGTAGGCCAGCGGGGTGACTACGAGCAGTACTTC.

The chain links TRBV6-6 to TRBJ1-6; D is unclear. Germline V gene data show CDR1 as MNHNY and CDR2 as SVGAGI (reference sequence). The CDR3 has 15 amino acids. With 8 bases removed from V and 2 bases from J, the gap between germline ends came to 13 bases. The CDR3 DNA follows: TGTGCCAGCTTCGACCCGGCCCCCTATAATTCACCCCTCCACTTT. Translated, it gives CASFDPAPYNSPLHF.

The chain employs TRBV7-2 and TRBJ2-5; 8 bases line up with TRBD2. This CDR3 comprises 17 residues. Germline lookup yields CDR1 SGHTA and CDR2 FQGNSA. V shed 1 base, J shed 0 bases, and the junction held 7 bases outside the gene matches. CDR3 region: CASSLVIRGGYQETQYF. The CDR3 DNA reads TGTGCCAGCAGCTTAGTTATTCGCGGGGGGTACCAAGAGACCCAGTACTTC. Combining the CDR3 with reference TRBV7-2 and TRBJ2-5 gives the whole variable domain GAGVSQSPSNKVTEKGKDVELRCDPISGHTALYWYRQSLGQGLEFLIYFQGNSAPDKSGLPSDRFSAERTGGSVSTLTIQRTQQEDSAVYLCASSLVIRGGYQETQYFGPGTRLLVL.

The sample holds a few counts of this clonotype. This chain connects TRBV7-4 to TRBJ1-4; D unresolved. The CDR3 runs to 17 residues. Germline V gene lookup returns CDR1 SGHVT and CDR2 SQSDAQ. V was shortened by 5 bases and J by 4 bases, with 20 bases between the two germline ends. CDR3 residues: CASSQQIRSGINEKLFF. The CDR3 region has the DNA TGTGCCAGCAGCCAACAGATCAGATCAGGAATTAATGAAAAACTGTTTTTT.

This clonotype was seen many times. The rearrangement uses TRBV4-2 and TRBJ2-7; the D gene is possibly TRBD1 (7 bases). V dropped 0 bases and J dropped 0 bases, with 18 bases sitting between them. This CDR3 region has 18 residues. CDR1 is LGHNA, CDR2 YNFKEQ, per germline. The DNA of the CDR3 is TGTGCCAGCAGCCAAGATTGGAGGGGACAGATGTTCTCCTACGAGCAGTACTTC. This codes for CASSQDWRGQMFSYEQYF.

This chain uses TRBV27 with TRBJ1-1, with 10 bases fitting TRBD1. The V segment lost 6 bases and the J segment 1 base; nucleotides outside the gene matches: 14. The CDR3 has 18 amino acids. Germline V CDR1 and CDR2: MNHEY, SMNVEV (reference sequence). Here the CDR3 reads CASSLTGGPRTGNTEAFF. CDR3 in DNA: TGTGCCAGCAGCTTGACAGGGGGCCCCCGAACGGGGAACACTGAAGCTTTCTTT.

There are a few counts of this clonotype. The rearrangement uses TRBV4-2 and TRBJ2-1, with D tentatively TRBD1 or TRBD2 (5 bases each). CDR3 size: 15 residues. Per the germline V gene, CDR1 is LGHNA and CDR2 is YNFKEQ. V lost 0 bases, J lost 14 bases, and 20 bases lay in between. The CDR3: CASSQDIISGQGKFF. In nucleotides, the CDR3 is TGTGCCAGCAGCCAAGATATTATCTCGGGGCAGGGAAAGTTCTTC.

This clonotype appeared a few times. This chain joins TRBV6-1 and TRBJ2-7; tentative D call: TRBD1 (5 bases). The germline V and J ends were trimmed by 7 bases and 5 bases, with 15 bases remaining between them. This CDR3 is 13 amino acids long. In germline, CDR1 is MNHNS, CDR2 SASEGT. CDR3 in amino acids: CASKAGLLDEQYF. The DNA for the CDR3 is TGTGCCAGCAAGGCAGGGCTCCTGGACGAGCAGTACTTC.

The chain carries TRBV15 and TRBJ1-5, with D maybe TRBD1 (6 bases). V was pared by 0 bases and J by 6 bases, with 12 bases between. This CDR3 contains 15 residues. Germline values: CDR1 LNHNV, CDR2 YYDKDF (reference sequence). CDR3 residues: CATSRDLGGGQPQHF. CDR3 DNA sequence: TGTGCCACCAGCAGAGATCTAGGAGGGGGTCAGCCCCAGCATTTT.

This clonotype was seen a handful of times. The chain couples TRBV4-1 to TRBJ1-2, with D unclear. The germline V gene has CDR1 MGHRA and CDR2 YSYEKL. V lost 1 base and J 8 bases, leaving 14 bases between the germline ends. The CDR3 sequence is 14 residues long. In DNA form, the CDR3 reads TGCGCCAGCAGCCAAGCAGGTAGCGGGTTGGGCTACACCTTC. Translated, it gives CASSQAGSGLGYTF.

The rearrangement uses TRBV12-5 and TRBJ2-1; D possibly corresponds to TRBD1 (6 bases). The V gene's germline CDR1 is LGHNT and CDR2 FRNRAP. This CDR3 region has 14 residues. Trimming removed 7 bases from V and 5 bases from J, with 15 bases in between. Written as DNA, the CDR3 is TGTGCTAGTGTTCGGACAGTTACCAACAATGAGCAGTTCTTC. The encoded protein is CASVRTVTNNEQFF.

This clonotype occurred many times. The chain links TRBV7-2 to TRBJ2-1, with D unclear. This CDR3 is built from 14 residues. Trimming cost V 4 bases and J 0 bases, with 7 bases left between them. Germline V gene data show CDR1 as SGHTA and CDR2 as FQGNSA. CDR3 in DNA: TGTGCCAGCAGCTACCTGGCCTCCTACAATGAGCAGTTCTTC. It specifies CASSYLASYNEQFF.

The chain uses TRBV28 and TRBJ2-1; 7 bases agree with TRBD2. V dropped 3 bases and J dropped 7; count of bases not matched to a gene: 9. The CDR3 spans 15 residues. The germline V gene encodes CDR1 MDHEN and CDR2 SYDVKM. In DNA, the CDR3 is TGTGCCAGCAGTTTCAGGGACTACAGAATGAATGAGCAGTTCTTC. Its translation: CASSFRDYRMNEQFF.

This clonotype has just a few counts. This chain uses TRBV28 with TRBJ2-5, with 8 bases lining up with TRBD2. Germline CDR1 MDHEN, CDR2 SYDVKM. This CDR3 has 14 residues. V shed 4 bases, J shed 5 bases, and the junction held 6 bases outside the gene matches. The CDR3 nucleotides are TGTGCCAGCAGTTCGCGGGGGGCGGGGGAGACCCAGTACTTC. It translates to CASSSRGAGETQYF.

V usage is TRBV27 and J usage is TRBJ2-1; 7 bases fit TRBD2. V trimming: 7 bases; J trimming: 3 bases; junction bases outside the gene matches: 9. Germline V CDR1 and CDR2: MNHEY, SMNVEV (reference sequence). The CDR3 contains 15 residues. CDR3 in amino acids: CASIQGRGNYNEQFF. CDR3 coding DNA: TGTGCCAGCATCCAAGGGCGGGGGAACTACAATGAGCAGTTCTTC.

The CDR3 DNA reads TGTGCCAGCAGTTTATCCCTACAAGGTTACAATTCACCCCTCCACTTT. This codes for CASSLSLQGYNSPLHF. The chain joins TRBV27 to TRBJ1-6, with D unresolved. Trimming shortened V by 0 bases and J by 7 bases, and 13 bases separated the two germline ends. The CDR3 runs to 16 residues. Per the germline V gene, CDR1 is MNHEY and CDR2 is SMNVEV (reference sequence).

This clonotype was seen repeatedly, ten times or more. V usage is TRBV12-3 or TRBV12-4 and J usage is TRBJ2-1, with D possibly being TRBD2 (5 bases). Trimming removed 6 bases from V and 0 bases from J, with 15 bases in between. This CDR3 comprises 16 residues. CDR3 in amino acids: CASSFGREGSYNEQFF. The DNA of the CDR3 is TGTGCCAGCAGCTTCGGACGGGAAGGCTCCTACAATGAGCAGTTCTTC.

The chain recombines TRBV24-1 with TRBJ2-1; possibly TRBD2 for D (7 bases). This CDR3 is 17 amino acids long. V was cut by 3 bases and J by 5 bases, with 19 bases left in between. The germline V gene encodes CDR1 KGHDR and CDR2 SFDVKD. The CDR3 region has the DNA TGTGCCACCAGTGATGGGGGAGGGGGGGTCTTGGACAATGAGCAGTTCTTC. This gives the protein CATSDGGGGVLDNEQFF.

The rearrangement joins TRBV2 to TRBJ2-3, with TRBD1 identical over 11 bases. The CDR3 runs to 15 residues. Per the germline V gene, CDR1 is SNHLY and CDR2 is FYNNEI. The V segment lost 6 bases and the J segment 4 bases; nucleotides outside the gene matches: 6. CDR3 residues: CASRLDRGLADTQYF. As DNA, the CDR3 is TGTGCCAGCAGGCTGGACAGGGGGCTGGCAGATACGCAGTATTTT.

This clonotype was detected a few times. V gene TRBV19 combines with J gene TRBJ2-5; 11 nucleotides match TRBD1. CDR3 length: 16 residues. The V segment lost 6 bases and the J segment 5 bases; nucleotides outside the gene matches: 11. The V gene's germline CDR1 is LNHDA and CDR2 SQIVND (reference sequence). The CDR3 region has the DNA TGTGCCAGTAGCGCGGACAGGGGGCGCCTTGGGGAGACCCAGTACTTC. This encodes CASSADRGRLGETQYF.

This clonotype was observed a few times. The chain couples TRBV6-6 to TRBJ2-7; 9 bases align to TRBD2. Germline V gene sequence: CDR1 MNHNY, CDR2 SVGAGI (reference sequence). V lost 1 base to trimming and J lost 7 bases; unmatched junction nucleotides: 11. There are 16 residues in the CDR3. The CDR3 nucleotides read TGTGCCAGCAGTTACTTAAAGCGGGGGGCCGGAGGAGAGCAGTACTTC. As protein: CASSYLKRGAGGEQYF.

This clonotype was seen many times. This chain links TRBV12-3 or TRBV12-4 with TRBJ2-1; 7 bases are a match to TRBD2. The trim removed 3 bases at V and 8 bases at J, leaving 10 bases unmatched. This CDR3 region has 15 residues. The CDR3: CASSFEAGPPHEQFF. The CDR3 coding sequence is TGTGCCAGCAGTTTCGAAGCGGGGCCCCCTCATGAGCAGTTCTTC.

This clonotype was observed a few times. The rearrangement uses TRBV7-6 and TRBJ2-3, with D tentatively TRBD1 (5 bases). Germline CDR1 reads SGHVS; CDR2 reads FNYEAQ. Trimming cost V 5 bases and J 4 bases, with 13 bases left between them. CDR3 size: 14 residues. As DNA, the CDR3 is TGTGCCAGCAGCAGTCCGTGGGGCGCAGATACGCAGTATTTT. Protein sequence: CASSSPWGADTQYF.

The V gene is TRBV2, the J gene TRBJ2-1; D is unresolved. Trimming cost V 8 bases and J 3 bases, with 5 bases left between them. Germline V gives CDR1 SNHLY, CDR2 FYNNEI. There are 11 residues in the CDR3. CDR3 DNA: TGTGCCAGCCCGGACTACAATGAGCAGTTCTTC. Translating it yields CASPDYNEQFF.

This clonotype has more than one count but fewer than ten. The chain couples TRBV15 to TRBJ2-7; either TRBD1 or TRBD2 may fit D (5 bases each). Germline values: CDR1 LNHNV, CDR2 YYDKDF (reference sequence). The CDR3 is made up of 16 amino acids. V was pared by 5 bases and J by 5 bases, with 22 bases between. The CDR3 sequence is CATSGLYDSASHEQYV. CDR3 DNA: TGTGCCACCAGCGGACTCTACGACAGTGCTTCCCACGAGCAGTACGTC.